This T cell receptor beta chain was sequenced for a study of blood T cell repertoires in COVID-19. Study at large: Collection of acute and convalescent COVID-19 samples took place in the United States, Italy and Spain. Sources were T cells, B-cell-depleted T cells, or PBMCs; the material itself was cDNA or gDNA.

This CDR3 is built from 15 residues. CDR1 KGHDR and CDR2 SFDVKD come from the germline V gene. Trimming at V came to 10 bases and at J to 2 bases, leaving 7 bases not matched to a gene. In the source study's methods: Estimated nucleated cell counts came from reference gene primer amplification. The data were produced by immunoSEQ multiplex PCR, yet TCRdb's version contains in-frame clones alone and is incomplete. Clone size and the V and J calls come from that table; the DNA yielded D and trimming. The table shows some 330,000 clones, with around nine tenths occurring only once. Input material: peripheral blood. The J gene is TRBJ2-3, the V gene TRBV24-1, with 11 bases lining up with TRBD2. The receptor was isolated from a woman aged 50 to 60 with active or convalescent COVID-19. The CDR3 DNA reads as TGTGCCACGGCAGATAGCGGGAGGGACACAGATACGCAGTATTTT. It yields the protein CATADSGRDTDTQYF.